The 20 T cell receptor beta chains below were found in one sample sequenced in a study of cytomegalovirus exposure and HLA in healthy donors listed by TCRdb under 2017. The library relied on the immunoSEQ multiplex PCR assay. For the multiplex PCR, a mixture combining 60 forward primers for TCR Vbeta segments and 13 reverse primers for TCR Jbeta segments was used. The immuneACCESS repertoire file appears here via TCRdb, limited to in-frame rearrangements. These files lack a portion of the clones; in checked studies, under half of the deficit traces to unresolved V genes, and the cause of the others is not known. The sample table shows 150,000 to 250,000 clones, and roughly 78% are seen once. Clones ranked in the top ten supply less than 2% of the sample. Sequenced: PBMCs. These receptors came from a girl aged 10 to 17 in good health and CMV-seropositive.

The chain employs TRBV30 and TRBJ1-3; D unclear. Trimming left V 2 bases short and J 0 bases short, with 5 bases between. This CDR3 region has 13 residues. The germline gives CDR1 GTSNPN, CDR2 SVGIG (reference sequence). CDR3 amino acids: CAWSMSSGNTIYF. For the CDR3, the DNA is TGTGCCTGGAGTATGAGCTCTGGAAACACCATATATTTT.

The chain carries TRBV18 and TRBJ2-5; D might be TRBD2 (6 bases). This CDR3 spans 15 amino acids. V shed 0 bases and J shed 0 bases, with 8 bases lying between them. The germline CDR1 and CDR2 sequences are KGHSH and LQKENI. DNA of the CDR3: TGTGCCAGCTCACCACCAGGGAGGTACCAAGAGACCCAGTACTTC. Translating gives CASSPPGRYQETQYF.

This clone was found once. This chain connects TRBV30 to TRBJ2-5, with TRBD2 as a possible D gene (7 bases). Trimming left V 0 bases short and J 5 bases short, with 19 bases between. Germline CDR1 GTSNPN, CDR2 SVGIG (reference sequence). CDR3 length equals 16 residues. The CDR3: CAWSVGKGGPEETQYF. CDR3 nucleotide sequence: TGTGCCTGGAGTGTAGGGAAGGGGGGGCCCGAGGAGACCCAGTACTTC.

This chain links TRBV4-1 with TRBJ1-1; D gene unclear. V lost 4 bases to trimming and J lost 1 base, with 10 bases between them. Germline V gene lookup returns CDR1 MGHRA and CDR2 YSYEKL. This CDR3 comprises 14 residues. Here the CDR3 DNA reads TGCGCCAGCAGCCTCCTCCTGAGGAACACTGAAGCTTTCTTT. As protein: CASSLLLRNTEAFF.

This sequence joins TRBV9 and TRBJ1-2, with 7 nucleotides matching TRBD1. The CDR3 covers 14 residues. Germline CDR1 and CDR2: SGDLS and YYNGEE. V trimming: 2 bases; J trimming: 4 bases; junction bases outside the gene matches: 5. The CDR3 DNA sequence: TGTGCCAGCAGCGTCCTGACAGGGAGCTATGGCTACACCTTC. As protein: CASSVLTGSYGYTF.

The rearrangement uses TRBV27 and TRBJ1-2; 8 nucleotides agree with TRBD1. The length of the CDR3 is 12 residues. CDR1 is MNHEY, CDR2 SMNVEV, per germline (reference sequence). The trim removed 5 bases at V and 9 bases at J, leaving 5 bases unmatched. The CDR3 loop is CASSDYRGSYTF. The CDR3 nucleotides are TGTGCCAGCAGTGATTACAGGGGGAGCTACACCTTC.

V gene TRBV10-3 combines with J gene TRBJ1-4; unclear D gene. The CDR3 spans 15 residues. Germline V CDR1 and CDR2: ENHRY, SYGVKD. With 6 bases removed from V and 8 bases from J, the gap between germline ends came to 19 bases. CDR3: CAISQHMDPGEKLFF. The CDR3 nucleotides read TGTGCCATCAGCCAGCACATGGACCCGGGGGAAAAACTGTTTTTT.

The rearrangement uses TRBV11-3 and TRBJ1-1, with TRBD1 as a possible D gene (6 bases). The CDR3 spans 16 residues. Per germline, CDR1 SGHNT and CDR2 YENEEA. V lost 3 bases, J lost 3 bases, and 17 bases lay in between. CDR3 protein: CASSLGSWTDDTEAFF. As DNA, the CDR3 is TGTGCCAGCAGCTTGGGGTCTTGGACAGACGACACTGAAGCTTTCTTT.

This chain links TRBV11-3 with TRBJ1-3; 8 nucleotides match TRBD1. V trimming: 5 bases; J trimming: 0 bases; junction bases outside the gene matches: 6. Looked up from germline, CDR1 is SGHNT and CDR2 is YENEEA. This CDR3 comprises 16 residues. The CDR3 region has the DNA TGTGCCAGCAGCATCGGACAGGGAGACTCTGGAAACACCATATATTTT. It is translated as CASSIGQGDSGNTIYF. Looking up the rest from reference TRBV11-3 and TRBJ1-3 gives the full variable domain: EAGVVQSPRYKIIEKKQPVAFWCNPISGHNTLYWYLQNLGQGPELLIRYENEEAVDDSQLPKDRFSAERLKGVDSTLKIQPAELGDSAVYLCASSIGQGDSGNTIYFGEGSWLTVV.

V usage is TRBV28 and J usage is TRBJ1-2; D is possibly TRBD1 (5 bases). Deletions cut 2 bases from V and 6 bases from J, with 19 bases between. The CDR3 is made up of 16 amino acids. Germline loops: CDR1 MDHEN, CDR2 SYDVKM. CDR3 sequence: CASSLRGALRVDGYTF. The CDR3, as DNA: TGTGCCAGCAGTTTAAGGGGCGCCCTACGGGTGGATGGCTACACCTTC.

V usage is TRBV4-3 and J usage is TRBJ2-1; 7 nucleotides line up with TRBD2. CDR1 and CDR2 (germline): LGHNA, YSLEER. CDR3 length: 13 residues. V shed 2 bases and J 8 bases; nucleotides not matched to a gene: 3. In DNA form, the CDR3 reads TGCGCCAGCAGCCAAAGACTAGCCCATGAGCAGTTCTTC. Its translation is CASSQRLAHEQFF.

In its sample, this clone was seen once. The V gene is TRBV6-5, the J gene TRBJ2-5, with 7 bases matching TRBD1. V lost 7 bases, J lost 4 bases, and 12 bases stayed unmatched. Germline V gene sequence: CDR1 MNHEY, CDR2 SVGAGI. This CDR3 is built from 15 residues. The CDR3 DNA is TGTGCCAGCACCGAAAGGGGACAGAACCTAGAGACCCAGTACTTC. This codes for CASTERGQNLETQYF.

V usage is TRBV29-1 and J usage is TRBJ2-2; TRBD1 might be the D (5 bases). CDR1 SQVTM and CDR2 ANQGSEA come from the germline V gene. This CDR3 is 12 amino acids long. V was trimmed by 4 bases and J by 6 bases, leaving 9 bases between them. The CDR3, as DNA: TGCAGCGTTGTCAGGGTTGCCGGGGAGCTGTTTTTT. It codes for CSVVRVAGELFF.

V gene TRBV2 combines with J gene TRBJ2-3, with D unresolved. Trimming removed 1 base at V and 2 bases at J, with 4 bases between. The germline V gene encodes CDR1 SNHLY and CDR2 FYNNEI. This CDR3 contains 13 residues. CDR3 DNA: TGTGCCAGCAGTGAAGGGCTCACAGATACGCAGTATTTT. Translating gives CASSEGLTDTQYF.

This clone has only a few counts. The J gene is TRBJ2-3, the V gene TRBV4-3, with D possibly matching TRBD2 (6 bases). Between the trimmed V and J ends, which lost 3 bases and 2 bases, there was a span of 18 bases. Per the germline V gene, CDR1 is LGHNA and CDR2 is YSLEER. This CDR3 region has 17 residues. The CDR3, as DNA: TGCGCCAGCAGCCAGACCCCTCTCCGGGGGTACACAGATACGCAGTATTTT. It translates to CASSQTPLRGYTDTQYF.

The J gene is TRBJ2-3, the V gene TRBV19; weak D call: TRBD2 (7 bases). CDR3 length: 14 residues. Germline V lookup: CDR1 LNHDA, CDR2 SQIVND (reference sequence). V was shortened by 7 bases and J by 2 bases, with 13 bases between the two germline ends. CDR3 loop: CASKTGTNTDTQYF. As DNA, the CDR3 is TGTGCCAGTAAAACAGGGACTAACACAGATACGCAGTATTTT.

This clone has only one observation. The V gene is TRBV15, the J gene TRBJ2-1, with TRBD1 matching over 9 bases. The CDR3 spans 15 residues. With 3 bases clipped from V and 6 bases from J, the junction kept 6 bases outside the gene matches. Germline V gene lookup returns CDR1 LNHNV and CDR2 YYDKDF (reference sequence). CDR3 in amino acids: CATSSRDRVVNEQFF. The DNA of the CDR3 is TGTGCCACCAGCAGCCGGGACAGGGTGGTCAATGAGCAGTTCTTC.

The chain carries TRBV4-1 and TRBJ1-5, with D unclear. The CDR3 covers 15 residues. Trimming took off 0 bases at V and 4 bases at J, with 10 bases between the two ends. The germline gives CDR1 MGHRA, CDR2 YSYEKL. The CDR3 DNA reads TGCGCCAGCAGCCAAGATAGCGGAGATAATCAGCCCCAGCATTTT. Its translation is CASSQDSGDNQPQHF.

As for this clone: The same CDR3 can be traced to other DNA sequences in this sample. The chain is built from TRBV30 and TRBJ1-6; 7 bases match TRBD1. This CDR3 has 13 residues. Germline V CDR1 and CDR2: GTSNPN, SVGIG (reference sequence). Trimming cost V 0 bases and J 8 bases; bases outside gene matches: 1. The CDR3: CAWSVQGHSPLHF. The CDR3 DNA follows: TGTGCCTGGAGTGTACAGGGGCATTCACCCCTCCACTTT.

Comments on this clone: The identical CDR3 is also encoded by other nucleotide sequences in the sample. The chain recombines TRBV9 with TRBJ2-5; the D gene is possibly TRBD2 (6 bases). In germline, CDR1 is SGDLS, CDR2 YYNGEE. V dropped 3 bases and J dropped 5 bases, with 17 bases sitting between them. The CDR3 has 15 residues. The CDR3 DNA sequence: TGTGCCAGCAGCGAAGGCGGGATTACCCGGGAGACCCAGTACTTC. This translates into CASSEGGITRETQYF.